This record concerns one T cell receptor beta chain sequence. This record belongs to a study of T-cell reconstitution after alpha-beta-depleted transplantation in children. Preparing the TCRbeta library involved the use of unique molecular identifiers. TCRdb recomputed calls from the PCR reads with MiXCR, one row per CDR3 protein. Counted here are some 200,000 distinct CDR3 sequences, 14% to 15% occurring once; the ten biggest clones make up under 15%. The CDR3 runs 14 residues. Germline V gene sequence: CDR1 MNHNS, CDR2 SASEGT. Trimming shortened V by 6 bases and J by 0 bases, and 11 bases separated the two germline ends.

This sequence joins TRBV6-1 and TRBJ1-1; possible D gene TRBD1, 5 bases. This clonotype was obtained from a human donor who donated a stem cell graft to a child with acute lymphoblastic leukemia. Here the sequenced sample was PBMCs from the stem cell graft donor, taken from the stem cell graft. CDR3 in DNA: TGTGCCAGCAGCATGACAGAAATGAACACTGAAGCTTTCTTT. It yields the protein CASSMTEMNTEAFF.